This section outlines one T cell receptor (beta chain) sequence together with its context. Its antigen is unknown. No quality values exist for individual bases; no much larger clone is one base distant. The time point label for this specimen denotes: baseline before first vaccination. Vaccinee samples came from UK trials COV001 and COV002, including a single-blind randomized controlled phase 2/3 trial of AZD1222 (ChAdOx1 nCoV-19) in healthy adults. Trial participant PBMC samples were collected at day 0 and day 28 after the second dose for TCRbeta chain sequencing. This record belongs to a study of T cell responses to AZD1222 COVID-19 vaccine (dated by TCRdb to the early 2020s). Background on the whole study: AZD1222 recipients with second doses at about 4 weeks or about 12 weeks were pooled, because spike-specific TCR depth and breadth did not differ between schedules. A total of approximately 240 trial participants underwent TCR sequencing, of whom about 200 received two doses of AZD1222 and 26 received two doses of the MenACWY control vaccine. Trial participants were enrolled by age into subgroups of 18-55, 56-69 and 70-plus years, and around 140, 26 and 57 TCR-sequenced participants, respectively, were included in these subgroups.

The investigation overall reported the following: Reportedly, close to half of the unique spike-specific TCRs recognized epitopes lying outside the regions that are mutated in the B.1.351 and B.1.1.7 variants. After two AZD1222 doses, both the breadth and the depth of spike-specific TCRs were significantly higher than at day 0 and than in MenACWY recipients. Only 5 to 7 AZD1222 recipients were SARS-CoV-2 seropositive at baseline, limiting conclusions about previously exposed vaccinees. Because no day 14 peak-response samples were available, repertoires were characterized only after the peak T cell response. Participants were mostly white British and included more females than males, and it was suggested by the authors that clonal diversity may have been underestimated. In the small 56-69-year group, the increase in depth fell short of significance, most likely because of low power. The vaccine-associated CD4 TCRs covered the entire spike protein, and the dominant responses fell in regions 160-218 and 743-854.

The cysteine opens and the phenylalanine closes a CDR3 of 14 amino acids. Left in the record is the CDR3 DNA by itself, 42 bases read in frame from the first base. V is shortened by 0 bases, J by 2 bases, and the region joining them spans 8 bases. CDR1 is given as MNHEY and CDR2 as SVGAGI, both from the germline V gene. The CDR3 regions of human TCRbeta chains were analyzed by immunosequencing. Per the authors' processing: Repertoire TCRs were matched against a reference library of SARS-CoV-2-specific TCRs generated with the MIRA antigen-specificity platform. Breadth meant the fraction of unique TCRs that were SARS-CoV-2-associated, whereas depth meant the fraction of total T cells that were SARS-CoV-2-associated. Using the MIRA data, every spike-specific TCR was mapped to the spike region that the TCR reacted to and assigned to either a CD4 or a CD8 class. Log10-transformed breadth and depth values were compared by one-way ANOVA with Sidak's multiple comparisons tests. This immuneACCESS table, as held by TCRdb, lists in-frame sequences with V and J called but not all clones. Of the missing ones, under half trace to an unresolved V gene in checked studies; the others have no known cause. V, J and clone size were drawn from that table, and D and trimming were deduced from the DNA. The sample yields 150,000 to 200,000 clones; approximately 86% were counted once. Roughly 2.5% of the sample is held by the ten biggest clonotypes.

The receptor chain draws on TRBV6-5 and TRBJ2-7, with the D gene uncertain. The sequencing used peripheral blood, collected on day 0 of AZD1222 vaccination. The receptor's source is an adult in good health. The CDR3 has the sequence CASSYSRLPYEQYF. DNA sequence: TGTGCCAGCAGTTACTCGAGGCTCCCCTACGAGCAGTACTTC.